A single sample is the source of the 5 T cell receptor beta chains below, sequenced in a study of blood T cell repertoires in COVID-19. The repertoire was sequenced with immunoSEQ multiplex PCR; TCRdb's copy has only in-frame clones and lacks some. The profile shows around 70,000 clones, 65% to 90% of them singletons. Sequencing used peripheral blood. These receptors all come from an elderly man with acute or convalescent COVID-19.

Here the CDR3 DNA reads TGTGCCAGCAGTTGGGCAGGGTGGAATCAGCCCCAGCATTTT. This sequence encodes CASSWAGWNQPQHF. This sequence joins TRBV27 and TRBJ1-5, with D maybe TRBD1 (5 bases). The CDR3 has 14 residues. V lost 4 bases and J 4 bases, leaving 11 bases between the germline ends. Germline assignment: CDR1 MNHEY and CDR2 SMNVEV (reference sequence).

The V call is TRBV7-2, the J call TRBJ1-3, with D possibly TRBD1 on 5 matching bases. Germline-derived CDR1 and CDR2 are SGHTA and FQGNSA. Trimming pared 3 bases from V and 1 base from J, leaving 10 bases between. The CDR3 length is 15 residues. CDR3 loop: CASSFGQSSGNTIYF. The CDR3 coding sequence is TGTGCCAGCAGCTTTGGACAATCATCTGGAAACACCATATATTTT.

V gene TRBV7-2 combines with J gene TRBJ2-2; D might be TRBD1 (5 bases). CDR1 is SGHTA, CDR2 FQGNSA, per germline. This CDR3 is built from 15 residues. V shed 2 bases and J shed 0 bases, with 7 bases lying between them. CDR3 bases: TGTGCCAGCAGCTTACTACAGGCGAACACCGGGGAGCTGTTTTTT. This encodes CASSLLQANTGELFF.

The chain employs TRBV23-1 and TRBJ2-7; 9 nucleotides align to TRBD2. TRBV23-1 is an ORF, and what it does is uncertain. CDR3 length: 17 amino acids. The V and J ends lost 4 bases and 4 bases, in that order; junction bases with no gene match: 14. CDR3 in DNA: TGCGCCAGCAGTCCCGCTGGAGGAGTAGCGGGAGTGTACGAGCAGTACTTC. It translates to CASSPAGGVAGVYEQYF.

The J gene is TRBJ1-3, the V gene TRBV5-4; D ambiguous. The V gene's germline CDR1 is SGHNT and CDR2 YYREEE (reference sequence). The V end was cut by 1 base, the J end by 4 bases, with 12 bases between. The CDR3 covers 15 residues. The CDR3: CASSLRGSGGNTIYF. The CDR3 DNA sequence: TGTGCCAGCAGCTTGCGCGGGTCGGGGGGAAACACCATATATTTT.